The text below deals with one TCR beta chain. Original data processing: The authors estimated nucleated cell counts from reference gene primer amplification. Produced via immunoSEQ multiplex PCR; TCRdb's table is partial and in-frame only. The DNA was the basis for D and trimming; V, J and clone size are from that table. The sample has approximately 72,000 clones, about 82% seen once. The data are from a study of blood T cell repertoires in COVID-19. As for the study in general: The study drew acute and convalescent COVID-19 samples from the United States, Italy and Spain. PBMCs, B-cell-depleted T cells, or T cells were the source of the cDNA or gDNA that made up the material.

V shed 2 bases and J 2 bases; nucleotides not matched to a gene: 3. Germline V gene data show CDR1 as GTSNPN and CDR2 as SVGIG (reference sequence). CDR3 length: 15 amino acids. This clonotype originated in a man aged 45-65 years with acute or convalescent COVID-19. The J gene is TRBJ2-3, the V gene TRBV30, with 11 bases aligning to TRBD1. Sequenced material: peripheral blood. Written as DNA, the CDR3 is TGTGCCTGGAGTAGGACAGGGGGCTCCACAGATACGCAGTATTTT. Its translation: CAWSRTGGSTDTQYF.